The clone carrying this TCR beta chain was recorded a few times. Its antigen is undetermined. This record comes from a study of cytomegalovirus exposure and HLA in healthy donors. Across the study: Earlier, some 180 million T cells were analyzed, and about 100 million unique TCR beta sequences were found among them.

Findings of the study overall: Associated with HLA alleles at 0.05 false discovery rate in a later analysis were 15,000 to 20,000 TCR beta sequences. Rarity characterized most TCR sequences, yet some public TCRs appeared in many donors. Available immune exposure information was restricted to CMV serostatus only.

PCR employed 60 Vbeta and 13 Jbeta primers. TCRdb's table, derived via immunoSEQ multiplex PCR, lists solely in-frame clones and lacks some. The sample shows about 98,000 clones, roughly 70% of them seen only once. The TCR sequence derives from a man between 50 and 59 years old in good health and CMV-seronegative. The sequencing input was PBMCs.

The CDR3 DNA is TGCGCCAGCAGCCTACAGAGTAACACTGAAGCTTTCTTT. It specifies CASSLQSNTEAFF. The V gene is TRBV4-3, the J gene TRBJ1-1; D gene unclear. The germline CDR1 and CDR2 sequences are LGHNA and YSLEER. The CDR3 consists of 13 residues. The V end lost 4 bases, the J end lost 2 bases, and 8 bases lay between the germline ends.